The 18 T cell receptor beta chains presented below share a single source sample, sequenced in a study of blood T cell repertoires in COVID-19. Only in-frame clones appear in the TCRdb table, and some are missing; sequencing was by immunoSEQ multiplex PCR. The sample has roughly 200,000 clones; roughly 90% are singletons. The source material was PBMCs or T cells enriched from blood (not recorded which). The origin of the receptors is a woman between 50 and 59 years old in a cohort exposed to, infected with or recovered from COVID-19 (not recorded which).

The chain employs TRBV6-5 and TRBJ1-5; 8 nucleotides match TRBD1. The trim removed 4 bases at V and 7 bases at J, leaving 12 bases unmatched. The germline gives CDR1 MNHEY, CDR2 SVGAGI. This CDR3 is 16 amino acids long. In nucleotides, the CDR3 is TGTGCCAGCAGTTCGCGAACCACAGGGGGAGGACAGCCCCAGCATTTT. Residues: CASSSRTTGGGQPQHF.

V usage is TRBV3-1 (or the pseudogene TRBV3-2) and J usage is TRBJ2-5, with TRBD2 as a possible D gene (7 bases). The CDR3 is made up of 12 amino acids. The V gene lost 10 bases and the J gene lost 5 bases, with 14 bases spanning the gap. CDR1 is LGHDT, CDR2 YNNKEL, per germline (reference sequence). The CDR3 nucleotides read TGTGCCACCGGGGGGCCCGGGGAGACCCAGTACTTC. Its protein product is CATGGPGETQYF.

V is TRBV27 and J is TRBJ1-6; D is unresolved. The CDR3 consists of 17 residues. Trimming took off 5 bases at V and 0 bases at J, with 14 bases between the two ends. CDR1 is MNHEY, CDR2 SMNVEV, per germline (reference sequence). CDR3 protein: CASSPRPASSYNSPLHF. The CDR3 bases are TGTGCCAGCAGTCCCCGGCCCGCTAGCTCCTATAATTCACCCCTCCACTTT.

V gene TRBV20-1 combines with J gene TRBJ1-2; perhaps TRBD1 as D (6 bases). V gave up 6 bases and J gave up 8 bases, with 13 bases separating them. This CDR3 has 11 residues. Germline V gene data show CDR1 as DFQATT and CDR2 as SNEGSKA (reference sequence). The CDR3 loop is CSAPGGGGYTF. CDR3 DNA sequence: TGCAGTGCCCCCGGGGGGGGCGGCTACACCTTC.

The rearrangement links TRBV7-2 to TRBJ2-3, with 13 bases aligning to TRBD2. The CDR3 spans 17 residues. Germline loops: CDR1 SGHTA, CDR2 FQGNSA. V was pared by 3 bases and J by 1 base, with 4 bases of the junction left unmatched. CDR3 amino acids: CASSFTGTSGGTDTQYF. The CDR3 DNA reads as TGTGCCAGCAGCTTCACAGGGACTAGCGGGGGCACAGATACGCAGTATTTT.

The gene calls are TRBV5-6 and TRBJ2-7; 11 bases map to TRBD2. Germline CDR1 reads SGHDT; CDR2 reads YYEEEE. The CDR3 length is 16 residues. Trimming cost V 1 base and J 3 bases; bases outside gene matches: 6. Here the CDR3 reads CASSLSLAGGRYEQYF. The CDR3 DNA follows: TGTGCCAGCAGCTTGTCCTTAGCGGGGGGGCGCTACGAGCAGTACTTC.

The gene calls are TRBV5-6 and TRBJ1-2, with TRBD1 matching over 10 bases. CDR1 SGHDT and CDR2 YYEEEE come from the germline V gene. V shed 0 bases, J shed 8 bases, and the junction held 4 bases outside the gene matches. This CDR3 comprises 14 residues. CDR3 loop: CASSLGQGAGGYTF. In DNA, the CDR3 is TGTGCCAGCAGCTTGGGACAGGGGGCCGGGGGCTACACCTTC.

This clone occurred once. This chain joins TRBV19 and TRBJ1-2; D unresolved. This CDR3 has 14 residues. Germline V gene sequence: CDR1 LNHDA, CDR2 SQIVND (reference sequence). Trimming pared 0 bases from V and 4 bases from J, leaving 9 bases between. This CDR3 reads CASSIDLASYGYTF. CDR3 bases: TGTGCCAGTAGTATAGATCTGGCATCCTATGGCTACACCTTC.

V gene TRBV7-9 combines with J gene TRBJ1-2; 8 bases align to TRBD1. The length of the CDR3 is 15 residues. The germline V gene encodes CDR1 SEHNR and CDR2 FQNEAQ (reference sequence). V shed 3 bases, J shed 6 bases, and the junction held 9 bases outside the gene matches. The CDR3 DNA reads TGTGCCAGCAGCTTCGGTCCAGGACAGGGTCATGGCTACACCTTC. Translation: CASSFGPGQGHGYTF.

The J gene is TRBJ1-3, the V gene TRBV28, with D perhaps matching TRBD1 (5 bases). CDR1 and CDR2 from the germline V gene are MDHEN and SYDVKM. V lost 0 bases to trimming and J lost 5 bases, with 8 bases between them. The CDR3 sequence is 14 residues long. The CDR3 reads CASSLWTARNTIYF. The CDR3, as DNA: TGTGCCAGCAGTTTATGGACAGCCAGAAACACCATATATTTT.

The sample holds a few counts of this clone. The rearrangement uses TRBV6-5 and TRBJ2-2; the D gene is possibly TRBD1 (5 bases). Trimming took off 2 bases at V and 6 bases at J, with 10 bases between the two ends. The CDR3 spans 14 residues. The germline CDR1 and CDR2 sequences are MNHEY and SVGAGI. The CDR3: CASSYAQGSGELFF. In nucleotides, the CDR3 is TGTGCCAGCAGTTACGCCCAGGGTTCCGGGGAGCTGTTTTTT.

The rearrangement joins TRBV30 to TRBJ2-2, with D possibly being TRBD1 (5 bases). V was trimmed by 6 bases and J by 4 bases, leaving 21 bases between them. CDR3 length: 16 residues. The germline V gene encodes CDR1 GTSNPN and CDR2 SVGIG (reference sequence). The CDR3 bases are TGTGCCTGTAGGCGTGGGGCCAATATAGGCACCGGGGAGCTGTTTTTT. Its translation is CACRRGANIGTGELFF. The full variable domain, completed using reference TRBV30 and TRBJ2-2, is SQTIHQWPATLVQPVGSPLSLECTVEGTSNPNLYWYRQAAGRGLQLLFYSVGIGQISSEVPQNLSASRPQDRQFILSSKKLLLSDSGFYLCACRRGANIGTGELFFGEGSRLTVL.

This clone was counted a single time. The CDR3 DNA reads as TGTGCCAGCAGCTTAGTACAGGACACAGATACGCAGTATTTT. Translated: CASSLVQDTDTQYF. The J gene is TRBJ2-3, the V gene TRBV7-8; D is possibly TRBD1 (5 bases). V shed 1 base and J shed 2 bases, with 7 bases lying between them. From germline, CDR1 is SGHVS and CDR2 FQNEAQ. The CDR3 sequence is 14 residues long.

This clone was counted only a few times. The chain has TRBV18 and TRBJ1-2; TRBD1 agrees at 8 bases. The CDR3 is made up of 13 amino acids. The germline V gene encodes CDR1 KGHSH and CDR2 LQKENI. The junction had 4 bases not matched to a gene; V was cut back by 2 bases and J by 8 bases. CDR3 bases: TGTGCCAGCTCACCAGCGGACAGGGTAGGCTACACCTTC. Its translation: CASSPADRVGYTF.

V usage is TRBV6-5 and J usage is TRBJ2-7; 9 positions agree with TRBD1. The CDR3 runs 14 residues. Germline trimming cut 8 bases from V and 1 base from J; bases unmatched to any gene: 6. Germline loops: CDR1 MNHEY, CDR2 SVGAGI. The CDR3 reads CASSQTGGSYEQYF. As DNA, the CDR3 is TGTGCCAGCTCACAGACAGGGGGGTCCTACGAGCAGTACTTC.

This chain connects TRBV7-2 to TRBJ2-7, with a weak D call TRBD2 (6 bases). V was clipped by 4 bases and J by 4 bases, with 17 bases between them. This CDR3 comprises 15 residues. The germline gives CDR1 SGHTA, CDR2 FQGNSA. CDR3 sequence reads: CASSSRRAGGYEQYF. The CDR3 region has the DNA TGTGCCAGCAGCTCCCGGAGGGCGGGCGGGTACGAGCAGTACTTC.

This chain connects TRBV7-2 to TRBJ1-5; no clear D gene. The CDR3 totals 14 residues. V was cut by 1 base and J by 7 bases, with 11 bases left in between. The germline CDR1 and CDR2 sequences are SGHTA and FQGNSA. CDR3 in amino acids: CASSLGWQVQPQHF. Written as DNA, the CDR3 is TGTGCCAGCAGCTTAGGGTGGCAGGTGCAGCCCCAGCATTTT. Full variable domain (remainder filled in from reference TRBV7-2 and TRBJ1-5): GAGVSQSPSNKVTEKGKDVELRCDPISGHTALYWYRQSLGQGLEFLIYFQGNSAPDKSGLPSDRFSAERTGGSVSTLTIQRTQQEDSAVYLCASSLGWQVQPQHFGDGTRLSIL.

The rearrangement joins TRBV19 to TRBJ1-2; D unresolved. This CDR3 is 15 amino acids long. Germline V gene lookup returns CDR1 LNHDA and CDR2 SQIVND (reference sequence). V lost 5 bases to trimming and J lost 5 bases, with 18 bases between them. The CDR3 is CASSREGPRPYGYTF. For the CDR3, the DNA is TGTGCCAGTAGTCGAGAGGGTCCGCGCCCTTATGGCTACACCTTC.